This T cell receptor beta chain was found in a study of blood T cell repertoires in COVID-19. Assay: immunoSEQ multiplex PCR; the TCRdb copy retains only in-frame clones and omits some. The sample contains about 250,000 clones, 80% to 90% of which appear only once. Germline lookup yields CDR1 LNHDA and CDR2 SQIVND (reference sequence). V lost 2 bases, J lost 1 base, and 6 bases stayed unmatched. The CDR3 is made up of 17 amino acids. This receptor was taken from a woman in her thirties who had recovered from COVID-19. Sequenced material: PBMCs or T cells enriched from blood (not recorded which). The chain combines TRBV19 with TRBJ1-1; TRBD1 aligns across 11 bases. In DNA, the CDR3 is TGTGCCAGTAGTATAACCGGACAGGGGGCTGGGAACACTGAAGCTTTCTTT. This translates into CASSITGQGAGNTEAFF.